The 25 T cell receptor beta chains below come from one sample, sequenced in a study of cytomegalovirus exposure and HLA in healthy donors. The data were produced by immunoSEQ multiplex PCR, yet TCRdb's version contains in-frame clones alone and is incomplete. Altogether 90,000 to 150,000 clones are present, more than 75% being singletons, with the ten largest covering about 6%. What was sequenced was PBMCs. The receptor source for this set is a young woman in good health and CMV-seropositive.

The V gene is TRBV2, the J gene TRBJ2-3, with D possibly matching TRBD1 (6 bases). The V and J ends lost 6 bases and 10 bases respectively, with 14 bases between them. Germline assignment: CDR1 SNHLY and CDR2 FYNNEI. The CDR3 extends over 12 amino acids. The CDR3 sequence is CASSGDIGAQYF. DNA for the CDR3: TGTGCCAGCAGCGGGGACATAGGGGCGCAGTATTTT.

The chain recombines TRBV7-3 with TRBJ2-5; a possible D gene is TRBD2 (5 bases). V was pared by 4 bases and J by 4 bases, with 16 bases between. Germline values: CDR1 SGHTA, CDR2 FQGTGA. The CDR3 is 15 amino acids. The CDR3 loop is CASSSQPGNGETQYF. As DNA, the CDR3 is TGTGCCAGCAGCTCCCAGCCGGGAAACGGAGAGACCCAGTACTTC. The entire variable domain, with the rest obtained from reference TRBV7-3 and TRBJ2-5, is as follows: GAGVSQTPSNKVTEKGKYVELRCDPISGHTALYWYRQSLGQGPEFLIYFQGTGAADDSGLPNDRFFAVRPEGSVSTLKIQRTERGDSAVYLCASSSQPGNGETQYFGPGTRLLVL.

The V and J genes are TRBV7-9 and TRBJ1-1; no reliable D call. Trimming removed 5 bases from V and 12 bases from J, with 13 bases in between. Germline CDR1 and CDR2: SEHNR and FQNEAQ (reference sequence). There are 11 residues in the CDR3. CDR3 nucleotides: TGTGCCAGCAGCCCCTGGATCAGGACTTTCTTT. As protein: CASSPWIRTFF.

V gene TRBV2 combines with J gene TRBJ2-3, with unresolved D. Deletions cut 7 bases from V and 3 bases from J, with 14 bases between. From germline, CDR1 is SNHLY and CDR2 FYNNEI. This CDR3 region has 14 residues. CDR3 sequence (DNA): TGTGCCAGCAAGTGGGCCCCCTCTACAGATACGCAGTATTTT. Protein product: CASKWAPSTDTQYF.

V gene TRBV2 combines with J gene TRBJ1-1; TRBD1 is a possible D gene (5 bases). The V end lost 6 bases, the J end lost 5 bases, and 10 bases lay between the germline ends. The length of the CDR3 is 12 residues. The germline V gene encodes CDR1 SNHLY and CDR2 FYNNEI. CDR3 bases: TGTGCCAGCAGGGTCGGGGGTACTGAAGCTTTCTTT. Protein product: CASRVGGTEAFF.

CDR3 sequence reads: CASSPPGHHYEQYF. The CDR3 DNA is TGCGCCAGCAGCCCTCCGGGACACCACTACGAGCAGTACTTC. The chain couples TRBV4-1 to TRBJ2-7, with D maybe TRBD1 (6 bases). Germline loops: CDR1 MGHRA, CDR2 YSYEKL. The CDR3 is 14 amino acids. Deletions cut 4 bases from V and 3 bases from J, with 13 bases between.

Only a few counts were recorded for this clone. J is TRBJ2-1 and V is TRBV7-9; D call uncertain. This CDR3 comprises 14 residues. Germline V lookup: CDR1 SEHNR, CDR2 FQNEAQ (reference sequence). Trimming stripped 5 bases from V and 2 bases from J, with 10 bases between. The CDR3 spells CASSPASAYNEQFF. For the CDR3, the DNA is TGTGCCAGCAGCCCAGCCAGCGCCTACAATGAGCAGTTCTTC.

The chain links TRBV4-2 to TRBJ2-3; 10 bases map to TRBD1. Germline loops: CDR1 LGHNA, CDR2 YNFKEQ. With V trimmed by 0 bases and J by 5 bases, 5 bases remained unmatched. This CDR3 has 16 amino acids. The CDR3 DNA reads as TGTGCCAGCAGCCAAGAGCGACAGGGGGCCTTAGATACGCAGTATTTT. This sequence encodes CASSQERQGALDTQYF.

The chain couples TRBV5-1 to TRBJ2-1; 11 bases align to TRBD2. Trimming cost V 5 bases and J 7 bases; bases outside gene matches: 5. CDR3 length equals 14 residues. Germline V gene sequence: CDR1 SGHRS, CDR2 YFSETQ. The CDR3 region is CASSRASGRNEQFF. The CDR3 DNA sequence: TGCGCCAGCAGTCGGGCTAGCGGGAGGAATGAGCAGTTCTTC. The whole variable domain, filled in from reference TRBV5-1 and TRBJ2-1, reads KAGVTQTPRYLIKTRGQQVTLSCSPISGHRSVSWYQQTPGQGLQFLFEYFSETQRNKGNFPGRFSGRQFSNSRSEMNVSTLELGDSALYLCASSRASGRNEQFFGPGTRLTVL.

The chain carries TRBV7-9 and TRBJ2-3; D is perhaps TRBD1 (6 bases). This CDR3 comprises 14 residues. Germline V lookup: CDR1 SEHNR, CDR2 FQNEAQ (reference sequence). The V and J ends lost 1 base and 5 bases respectively, with 10 bases between them. The CDR3 spells CASSLGGGGDTQYF. The CDR3 DNA reads as TGTGCCAGCAGCTTAGGAGGGGGTGGAGATACGCAGTATTTT.

The chain carries TRBV5-1 and TRBJ2-6, with 7 bases lining up with TRBD1. V lost 4 bases and J lost 4; bases outside the gene matches: 11. Germline V gives CDR1 SGHRS, CDR2 YFSETQ. The length of the CDR3 is 17 residues. CDR3: CASSQTPTGLGANVLTF. Here the CDR3 DNA reads TGCGCCAGCAGCCAGACCCCGACAGGGTTGGGGGCCAACGTCCTGACTTTC.

The chain joins TRBV5-6 to TRBJ1-6; 7 bases align to TRBD1. Trimming at V came to 2 bases and at J to 7 bases, leaving 12 bases not matched to a gene. The CDR3 extends over 17 amino acids. From germline, CDR1 is SGHDT and CDR2 YYEEEE. CDR3 region: CASSFRFRDSLNSPLHF. As DNA, the CDR3 is TGTGCCAGCAGCTTCAGGTTTCGGGACAGCCTCAATTCACCCCTCCACTTT.

The chain carries TRBV2 and TRBJ1-1; D may be TRBD1 (6 bases). This CDR3 spans 14 amino acids. The germline V gene encodes CDR1 SNHLY and CDR2 FYNNEI. Between the trimmed V and J ends, which lost 2 bases and 3 bases, there was a span of 10 bases. CDR3 DNA: TGTGCCAGCAGTGAAACAGGGAGTTACACTGAAGCTTTCTTT. Translated, it gives CASSETGSYTEAFF.

V is TRBV7-8 and J is TRBJ1-3; TRBD1 matches 10 bases. The CDR3 contains 13 residues. The V and J ends lost 5 bases and 8 bases, in that order; junction bases with no gene match: 3. CDR1 and CDR2 (germline): SGHVS, FQNEAQ. This CDR3 is CASSKDRGDTIYF. CDR3 DNA sequence: TGTGCCAGCAGCAAGGACAGGGGGGACACCATATATTTT.

The chain couples TRBV30 to TRBJ1-1; weak D call: TRBD1 (5 bases). Deletions cut 2 bases from V and 4 bases from J, with 17 bases between. The CDR3 runs to 15 residues. Germline V gene lookup returns CDR1 GTSNPN and CDR2 SVGIG (reference sequence). The CDR3 coding sequence is TGTGCCTGGAGTTGGTTTTTAAGGGGCGTCACTGAAGCTTTCTTT. It codes for CAWSWFLRGVTEAFF.

The gene calls are TRBV27 and TRBJ2-1; tentative D call: TRBD2 (6 bases). The length of the CDR3 is 15 residues. Trimming left V 5 bases short and J 5 bases short, with 16 bases between. From germline, CDR1 is MNHEY and CDR2 SMNVEV (reference sequence). The CDR3 loop reads CASSPLFREHNEQFF. CDR3 bases: TGTGCCAGCAGTCCCCTGTTTCGGGAGCACAATGAGCAGTTCTTC.

This rearrangement joins TRBV20-1 to TRBJ1-1; no reliable D call. The CDR3 is 10 amino acids. Germline values: CDR1 DFQATT, CDR2 SNEGSKA (reference sequence). Trimming shortened V by 4 bases and J by 11 bases, and 11 bases separated the two germline ends. The CDR3 loop is CSATPGGAFF. The CDR3 coding sequence is TGCAGTGCTACACCAGGAGGGGCTTTCTTT.

CDR3 amino acids: CASSPARTGGYNEQFF. In DNA form, the CDR3 reads TGTGCCAGCAGCCCGGCCCGGACAGGTGGTTACAATGAGCAGTTCTTC. This rearrangement joins TRBV5-6 to TRBJ2-1; 7 bases line up with TRBD1. This CDR3 is 16 amino acids long. V was pared by 4 bases and J by 4 bases, with 11 bases of the junction left unmatched. The germline gives CDR1 SGHDT, CDR2 YYEEEE.

The chain uses TRBV28 and TRBJ1-1, with D uncertain. With 5 bases removed from V and 0 bases from J, the gap between germline ends came to 13 bases. From germline, CDR1 is MDHEN and CDR2 SYDVKM. This CDR3 spans 15 amino acids. The CDR3 DNA sequence: TGTGCCAGCAGTGCAGAACCTTCAATGAACACTGAAGCTTTCTTT. It yields the protein CASSAEPSMNTEAFF.

This chain links TRBV18 with TRBJ1-1; the D is unclear. This CDR3 is 11 amino acids long. V dropped 5 bases and J dropped 6 bases, with 7 bases sitting between them. Germline CDR1 and CDR2: KGHSH and LQKENI. CDR3: CASSSVSEAFF. The CDR3 bases are TGTGCCAGCTCATCGGTCTCTGAAGCTTTCTTT. The whole variable domain, remainder taken from reference TRBV18 and TRBJ1-1, is NAGVMQNPRHLVRRRGQEARLRCSPMKGHSHVYWYRQLPEEGLKFMVYLQKENIIDESGMPKERFSAEFPKEGPSILRIQQVVRGDSAAYFCASSSVSEAFFGQGTRLTVV.

This clone was seen just once. The chain uses TRBV9 and TRBJ2-7; possible D gene TRBD2, 6 bases. Trimming left V 4 bases short and J 6 bases short, with 14 bases between. Looked up from germline, CDR1 is SGDLS and CDR2 is YYNGEE. The CDR3 spans 13 residues. CDR3 nucleotides: TGTGCCAGCAGCCCCCGGCAGGGAGGCGAGCAGTACTTC. Translating gives CASSPRQGGEQYF.

The chain is built from TRBV7-6 and TRBJ2-5; 11 nucleotides line up with TRBD2. Trimming removed 5 bases from V and 5 bases from J; junction bases left unmatched: 7. The CDR3 spans 15 residues. In germline, CDR1 is SGHVS, CDR2 FNYEAQ. The CDR3 bases are TGTGCCAGCAGCCTTACTAGCGGGAGTTGGGAGACCCAGTACTTC. It codes for CASSLTSGSWETQYF.

The chain is built from TRBV6-1 and TRBJ1-5; D perhaps matches TRBD1 (5 bases). Germline-derived CDR1 and CDR2 are MNHNS and SASEGT. V lost 1 base and J 6 bases, leaving 16 bases between the germline ends. The CDR3 consists of 16 residues. This chain's CDR3 is CASSEVWGGSSQPQHF. For the CDR3, the DNA is TGTGCCAGCAGTGAAGTTTGGGGGGGTTCGAGTCAGCCCCAGCATTTT.

The V call is TRBV14, the J call TRBJ2-2; 14 bases are shared with TRBD2. Germline V gene data show CDR1 as SGHDN and CDR2 as FVKESK. The CDR3 consists of 15 residues. V dropped 3 bases and J dropped 6; count of bases not matched to a gene: 0. CDR3 amino acids: CASSQGLAGAGELFF. The CDR3 DNA reads TGTGCCAGCAGCCAGGGACTAGCGGGAGCCGGGGAGCTGTTTTTT.

The chain recombines TRBV7-2 with TRBJ1-2, with D perhaps TRBD1 (5 bases). V was cut by 3 bases and J by 2 bases, with 10 bases left in between. The CDR3 has 14 amino acids. Germline V gives CDR1 SGHTA, CDR2 FQGNSA. In DNA form, the CDR3 reads TGTGCCAGCAGCTTCCTGGGGGGAAACTATGGCTACACCTTC. As protein: CASSFLGGNYGYTF.